Listed below are T cell receptor beta chains from one sample, sequenced in a study of blood T cell repertoires in COVID-19. Some clones are missing from TCRdb's copy, which holds only in-frame ones; the method was immunoSEQ multiplex PCR. The table has tens of thousands of clones, approximately 87% seen once. The source material was peripheral blood. The origin of the receptors is a woman between 65 and 79 years old with acute or convalescent COVID-19. Each CDR3 is given with its conserved first and last residue. Fields, in order: clone size, V gene, J gene, D gene, CDR3 protein, CDR3 DNA. D genes are given only for firm matches. Expanded clones get a size class; other rows say once, few or many, or leave the size out.

clone_size: once; v_call: TRBV11-3; j_call: TRBJ2-3; d_call: NA; cdr3_aa: CASSSPRANPSPLGDTQYF; cdr3_nt: TGTGCCAGCAGCTCCCCGCGGGCTAATCCGTCTCCGTTAGGGGATACGCAGTATTTT
clone_size: few; v_call: TRBV7-2; j_call: TRBJ1-4; d_call: TRBD1; cdr3_aa: CASSLRSDRPEKLFF; cdr3_nt: TGTGCCAGCAGCTTACGGTCGGACAGGCCTGAAAAACTGTTTTTT
clone_size: NA; v_call: TRBV27; j_call: TRBJ1-5; d_call: NA; cdr3_aa: CASSLTNRAGNQPQHF; cdr3_nt: TGTGCCAGCAGTCTCACCAACAGGGCCGGCAATCAGCCCCAGCATTTT
clone_size: NA; v_call: TRBV28; j_call: TRBJ1-2; d_call: NA; cdr3_aa: CAISGQGYTF; cdr3_nt: TGTGCCATCTCTGGGCAAGGCTACACCTTC
clone_size: NA; v_call: TRBV27; j_call: TRBJ2-5; d_call: TRBD2; cdr3_aa: CASSRLAGGPPETQYF; cdr3_nt: TGTGCCAGCAGTCGTTTAGCGGGAGGGCCGCCAGAGACCCAGTACTTC
clone_size: NA; v_call: TRBV27; j_call: TRBJ1-4; d_call: TRBD1; cdr3_aa: CASQPARQGAGFNEKLFF; cdr3_nt: TGTGCCAGCCAACCCGCCCGGCAGGGGGCTGGATTTAATGAAAAACTGTTTTTT
clone_size: NA; v_call: TRBV24-1; j_call: TRBJ2-2; d_call: TRBD2; cdr3_aa: CATSDFGTTNTGELFF; cdr3_nt: TGTGCCACCAGTGATTTTGGGACTACGAACACCGGGGAGCTGTTTTTT
clone_size: NA; v_call: TRBV19; j_call: TRBJ1-1; d_call: NA; cdr3_aa: CASSLRAGNTEAFF; cdr3_nt: TGTGCCAGTAGTCTCAGGGCTGGGAACACTGAAGCTTTCTTT
clone_size: NA; v_call: TRBV6-5; j_call: TRBJ1-3; d_call: NA; cdr3_aa: CASTPWANTNTIYF; cdr3_nt: TGTGCCAGCACCCCCTGGGCGAATACAAACACCATATATTTT
clone_size: NA; v_call: TRBV4-1; j_call: TRBJ2-2; d_call: NA; cdr3_aa: CASSQDPPIANTGELFF; cdr3_nt: TGCGCCAGCAGCCAAGACCCCCCTATAGCGAACACCGGGGAGCTGTTTTTT
clone_size: few; v_call: TRBV14; j_call: TRBJ1-1; d_call: NA; cdr3_aa: CASSQEGQGMNTEAFF; cdr3_nt: TGTGCCAGCAGCCAAGAAGGGCAGGGCATGAACACTGAAGCTTTCTTT
clone_size: NA; v_call: TRBV7-2; j_call: TRBJ2-3; d_call: TRBD2; cdr3_aa: CASRAGNQDTQYF; cdr3_nt: TGTGCCAGCAGAGCGGGAAATCAAGATACGCAGTATTTT
clone_size: once; v_call: TRBV24-1; j_call: TRBJ1-2; d_call: TRBD1; cdr3_aa: CATSDTGTGEGYGYTF; cdr3_nt: TGTGCCACCAGTGACACCGGGACAGGGGAGGGCTATGGCTACACCTTC
clone_size: NA; v_call: TRBV2; j_call: TRBJ2-2; d_call: TRBD2; cdr3_aa: CASRGLAGGAGELFF; cdr3_nt: TGTGCCAGCAGGGGACTAGCGGGAGGAGCCGGGGAGCTGTTTTTT
clone_size: few; v_call: TRBV24-1; j_call: TRBJ2-3; d_call: TRBD1; cdr3_aa: CATSDLGQGPDTQYF; cdr3_nt: TGTGCCACCAGTGATTTAGGACAGGGCCCAGATACGCAGTATTTT
clone_size: NA; v_call: TRBV28; j_call: TRBJ2-3; d_call: TRBD2; cdr3_aa: CASSLRDYRSLSDTQYF; cdr3_nt: TGTGCCAGCAGCCTCCGGGACTACCGAAGCCTATCAGATACGCAGTATTTT
clone_size: NA; v_call: TRBV27; j_call: TRBJ1-2; d_call: TRBD1; cdr3_aa: CASSSNSGTGGYGYTF; cdr3_nt: TGTGCCAGCAGTTCTAACTCCGGGACAGGGGGCTATGGCTACACCTTC
clone_size: few; v_call: TRBV19; j_call: TRBJ1-1; d_call: NA; cdr3_aa: CASSGGRGNTEAFF; cdr3_nt: TGTGCCAGTAGTGGGGGCCGAGGGAACACTGAAGCTTTCTTT
clone_size: NA; v_call: TRBV5-5; j_call: TRBJ1-2; d_call: TRBD1; cdr3_aa: CASSFDRGSYGYTF; cdr3_nt: TGTGCCAGCAGCTTTGACAGGGGCAGTTATGGCTACACCTTC
clone_size: NA; v_call: TRBV11-3; j_call: TRBJ2-3; d_call: TRBD1; cdr3_aa: CASSSDVTGGLTDTQYF; cdr3_nt: TGTGCCAGCAGCTCAGACGTAACAGGGGGCCTGACAGATACGCAGTATTTT
clone_size: once; v_call: TRBV6-5; j_call: TRBJ1-5; d_call: NA; cdr3_aa: CASLDTLSNQPQHF; cdr3_nt: TGTGCCAGCTTAGACACCTTAAGCAATCAGCCCCAGCATTTT
clone_size: NA; v_call: TRBV27; j_call: TRBJ2-1; d_call: NA; cdr3_aa: CASSKPRTGAGIEQFF; cdr3_nt: TGTGCCAGCAGTAAACCCCGGACTGGCGCGGGCATTGAGCAGTTCTTC
clone_size: once; v_call: TRBV6-5; j_call: TRBJ1-1; d_call: TRBD1; cdr3_aa: CASSYSGQGPFEAFF; cdr3_nt: TGTGCCAGCAGTTACTCGGGACAGGGACCGTTTGAAGCTTTCTTT
clone_size: NA; v_call: TRBV19; j_call: TRBJ1-2; d_call: NA; cdr3_aa: CASSASDSSAGYTF; cdr3_nt: TGTGCCAGTAGTGCATCGGACAGCTCCGCCGGCTACACCTTC
clone_size: NA; v_call: TRBV11-2; j_call: TRBJ1-3; d_call: NA; cdr3_aa: CASSLVAGEGNTIYF; cdr3_nt: TGTGCCAGCAGCTTAGTAGCAGGGGAGGGAAACACCATATATTTT
clone_size: NA; v_call: TRBV6-2/TRBV6-3; j_call: TRBJ1-5; d_call: NA; cdr3_aa: CASSFLQGFVQPQHF; cdr3_nt: TGTGCCAGCAGCTTCCTACAGGGTTTCGTGCAGCCCCAGCATTTT
clone_size: NA; v_call: TRBV3-1/TRBV3-2; j_call: TRBJ1-1; d_call: TRBD1; cdr3_aa: CASSHGQGREAFF; cdr3_nt: TGTGCCAGCAGCCACGGACAGGGGCGTGAAGCTTTCTTT
clone_size: NA; v_call: TRBV11-2; j_call: TRBJ2-2; d_call: NA; cdr3_aa: CASSFGQTYTGELFF; cdr3_nt: TGTGCCAGCAGCTTCGGACAGACCTACACCGGGGAGCTGTTTTTT
clone_size: few; v_call: TRBV6-5; j_call: TRBJ1-1; d_call: NA; cdr3_aa: CASGGWGLDNTEAFF; cdr3_nt: TGTGCCAGCGGGGGCTGGGGGCTGGATAACACTGAAGCTTTCTTT
clone_size: NA; v_call: TRBV7-8; j_call: TRBJ2-1; d_call: NA; cdr3_aa: CASSVTSSYNEQFF; cdr3_nt: TGTGCCAGCAGCGTTACTAGCTCCTACAATGAGCAGTTCTTC
clone_size: NA; v_call: TRBV11-2; j_call: TRBJ2-1; d_call: TRBD1; cdr3_aa: CASSSQGTGSSNEQFF; cdr3_nt: TGTGCCAGCAGCTCTCAAGGGACAGGGAGTAGTAATGAGCAGTTCTTC
clone_size: NA; v_call: TRBV7-2; j_call: TRBJ2-1; d_call: TRBD2; cdr3_aa: CASSPPGTSGYNEQFF; cdr3_nt: TGTGCCAGCAGCCCCCCGGGGACTAGCGGTTACAATGAGCAGTTCTTC
clone_size: NA; v_call: TRBV10-1; j_call: TRBJ2-3; d_call: NA; cdr3_aa: CASSEKRSTDTQYF; cdr3_nt: TGCGCCAGCAGTGAAAAGCGGTCCACAGATACGCAGTATTTT
clone_size: few; v_call: TRBV25-1; j_call: TRBJ2-3; d_call: TRBD2; cdr3_aa: CASSPLRAGGTDTQYF; cdr3_nt: TGTGCCAGCAGTCCCCTAAGGGCGGGAGGAACAGATACGCAGTATTTT
clone_size: NA; v_call: TRBV4-1; j_call: TRBJ1-4; d_call: NA; cdr3_aa: CASSQPEAEKLFF; cdr3_nt: TGCGCCAGCAGCCAGCCTGAAGCTGAAAAACTGTTTTTT
clone_size: NA; v_call: TRBV4-1; j_call: TRBJ2-1; d_call: NA; cdr3_aa: CASSRGGEQFF; cdr3_nt: TGCGCCAGCAGCCGCGGTGGTGAGCAGTTCTTC
clone_size: once; v_call: TRBV5-4; j_call: TRBJ2-5; d_call: TRBD2; cdr3_aa: CASSLAEAGGIMGTQYF; cdr3_nt: TGTGCCAGCAGCTTAGCTGAGGCGGGAGGAATAATGGGCACCCAGTACTTC
clone_size: once; v_call: TRBV11-3; j_call: TRBJ2-2; d_call: NA; cdr3_aa: CASSRVGSYANTGELFF; cdr3_nt: TGTGCCAGCAGCCGAGTTGGGAGTTACGCGAACACCGGGGAGCTGTTTTTT
clone_size: few; v_call: TRBV5-6; j_call: TRBJ2-1; d_call: NA; cdr3_aa: CASSQTDSSYNEQFF; cdr3_nt: TGTGCCAGCAGCCAGACTGATAGCTCCTACAATGAGCAGTTCTTC
clone_size: NA; v_call: TRBV4-2; j_call: TRBJ2-1; d_call: NA; cdr3_aa: CASSPPALGGGHEQFF; cdr3_nt: TGTGCCAGCAGCCCACCCGCTTTGGGGGGGGGCCATGAGCAGTTCTTC
clone_size: NA; v_call: TRBV5-1; j_call: TRBJ1-2; d_call: NA; cdr3_aa: CASSLESGLGGYTF; cdr3_nt: TGCGCCAGCAGCCTTGAGTCGGGTCTCGGTGGCTACACCTTC
clone_size: NA; v_call: TRBV5-1; j_call: TRBJ1-2; d_call: TRBD1; cdr3_aa: CASGVTTGDYGYTF; cdr3_nt: TGCGCCAGCGGAGTCACGACAGGGGACTATGGCTACACCTTC
clone_size: NA; v_call: TRBV7-2; j_call: TRBJ2-3; d_call: NA; cdr3_aa: CASSLAADPSTDTQYF; cdr3_nt: TGTGCCAGCAGCTTAGCAGCGGACCCTAGCACAGATACGCAGTATTTT
clone_size: NA; v_call: TRBV7-8; j_call: TRBJ2-5; d_call: NA; cdr3_aa: CASSLYIIQGFMTQYF; cdr3_nt: TGTGCCAGCAGCTTATATATTATCCAGGGGTTCATGACCCAGTACTTC
clone_size: NA; v_call: TRBV10-2; j_call: TRBJ1-1; d_call: NA; cdr3_aa: CASGQTGNTEAFF; cdr3_nt: TGCGCCAGCGGCCAAACAGGGAACACTGAAGCTTTCTTT
clone_size: NA; v_call: TRBV11-3; j_call: TRBJ2-1; d_call: NA; cdr3_aa: CASSPNFISYNEQFF; cdr3_nt: TGTGCCAGCAGCCCCAACTTTATTTCCTACAATGAGCAGTTCTTC
clone_size: NA; v_call: TRBV29-1; j_call: TRBJ1-2; d_call: NA; cdr3_aa: CSVGFEGGGYTF; cdr3_nt: TGCAGCGTTGGGTTTGAGGGCGGTGGCTACACCTTC
clone_size: NA; v_call: TRBV10-3; j_call: TRBJ1-6; d_call: TRBD1; cdr3_aa: CAIRGQGGDSPLHF; cdr3_nt: TGTGCCATCAGGGGACAGGGAGGGGATTCACCCCTCCACTTT
clone_size: once; v_call: TRBV25-1; j_call: TRBJ2-2; d_call: NA; cdr3_aa: CASSEYSGELFF; cdr3_nt: TGTGCCAGCAGTGAATACTCCGGGGAGCTGTTTTTT
clone_size: NA; v_call: TRBV5-1; j_call: TRBJ2-6; d_call: NA; cdr3_aa: CASSLTRGAGANVLTF; cdr3_nt: TGCGCCAGCAGCCTAACCCGGGGTGCTGGGGCCAACGTCCTGACTTTC